This passage covers 5 T cell receptor beta chains from one sample sequenced in a study of CD8+CD57+ T cells in acquired aplastic anemia. Both TCR beta VDJ combination and CDR3 sequence profiling were carried out. Genomic DNA was the template for this profiling. TCRdb re-analysed the reads in MiXCR, keeping a single row per CDR3 protein. The repertoire holds 400,000 to 500,000 distinct CDR3 sequences, with under 80% as singletons. The sample taken for sequencing was sorted CD4+, CD8+, or CD8+CD57+ T cells (not recorded which) from PBMCs. Receptor source: a human donor in good health, serving as a control.

At least ten counts were recorded for this clonotype. For the CDR3, the DNA is TGTGCCAGCAGCTTACGGGAGCGCCTCGGAAAACTGTTTTTT. It encodes CASSLRERLGKLFF. The gene calls are TRBV7-2 and TRBJ1-4; no clear D gene. Germline CDR1 is SGHTA and CDR2 is FQGNSA. Trimming took 2 bases from V and 10 from J, leaving 14 bases between them. The length of the CDR3 is 14 residues. The variable domain in full, with the rest retrieved from reference TRBV7-2 and TRBJ1-4, is GAGVSQSPSNKVTEKGKDVELRCDPISGHTALYWYRQSLGQGLEFLIYFQGNSAPDKSGLPSDRFSAERTGGSVSTLTIQRTQQEDSAVYLCASSLRERLGKLFFGSGTQLSVL.

Details on this clonotype: Germline is not matched at one junction end, which may reflect a read error. The rearrangement uses TRBV19 and TRBJ2-1; tentatively, D is TRBD2 (7 bases). The DNA end is a closer match to TRBJ2-3, so the J assignment may be wrong. The CDR3 totals 14 residues. CDR1 and CDR2 (germline): LNHDA, SQIVND (reference sequence). DNA of the CDR3: TGTGCCAGTAGTGGGGGGGGGGGCACAGATGCGCAGTATTTT. Encoded protein: CASSGGGGTDAQYF.

J is TRBJ1-4 and V is TRBV7-2; weak D call: TRBD1 (5 bases). Germline V gives CDR1 SGHTA, CDR2 FQGNSA. The CDR3 has 16 amino acids. Trimming shortened V by 0 bases and J by 0 bases, and 8 bases separated the two germline ends. CDR3 in DNA: TGTGCCAGCAGCTTAGCGGGGCGTGCAACTAATGAAAAACTGTTTTTT. It yields the protein CASSLAGRATNEKLFF.

Notes on this clonotype: This may stem from a read error, because a much larger clone lies one nucleotide away. This chain links TRBV7-2 with TRBJ2-1; 9 nucleotides agree with TRBD1. After removal of 2 bases from V and 2 bases from J, the junction contained 13 bases not matched to a gene. CDR1 SGHTA and CDR2 FQGNSA come from the germline V gene. The CDR3 is made up of 19 amino acids. CDR3 residues: CASSLHPGTGRKPYNEQFF. CDR3 bases: TGTGCCAGCAGCTTACACCCTGGGACAGGGCGTAAACCCTACAATGAGCAGTTCTTC.

The chain couples TRBV10-3 to TRBJ2-3; TRBD1 matches 7 bases. The J segment lost 10 bases and the V segment lost 11 bases, leaving 18 bases of the junction unmatched. In germline, CDR1 is ENHRY, CDR2 SYGVKD. The CDR3 contains 14 residues. CDR3 bases: TGTGCCGTAGGTCCCGGGACAGACATGCTCGCGCAGTATTTT. Its protein product is CAVGPGTDMLAQYF.